The clone carrying this T cell receptor beta chain has only one observation. Those enrolled in Seattle joined during active infection and were followed longitudinally afterward. Per the germline V gene, CDR1 is LNHDA and CDR2 is SQIVND (reference sequence). V lost 11 bases to trimming and J lost 6 bases, with 17 bases between them. This CDR3 has 14 amino acids. These data come from a study of blood T cell repertoires in COVID-19. Across the study: Samples came from the United States, Italy and Spain, spanning acute and convalescent COVID-19. In each case, the material was cDNA or gDNA derived from T cells, B-cell-depleted T cells, or PBMCs.

In the original workflow: Nucleated cell counts were estimated from reference gene primer amplification. Profiling relied on immunoSEQ multiplex PCR, and the TCRdb table lists in-frame clones only, not all of them. The V and J calls and clone size were taken over from that table, and D and trimming were inferred from the DNA. The table includes tens of thousands of clones, about nine tenths detected once. This chain uses TRBV19 with TRBJ1-6; tentatively, D is TRBD1 (5 bases). The receptor comes from a woman of 80 years or more with COVID-19, enrolled during active disease. Sequenced sample: peripheral blood. The CDR3, as DNA: TGTGCCGCGGGGGAGAAGATTGGTAATTCACCCCTCCACTTT. The encoded protein is CAAGEKIGNSPLHF.